These 29 T cell receptor beta chains came from one sample sequenced in a study of human T cells and chemical hapten exposure. Time point indicated: patch test 3, about 24 weeks after DPC sensitization. The treatment was: therapeutic diphenylcyclopropenone sensitization with weekly scalp DPC. TCRdb re-called the RACE reads with MiXCR, one entry per CDR3 protein. The sample shows 150,000 to 200,000 distinct CDR3 sequences, around 23% of them seen only once. Sequencing was performed on whole blood, taken in connection with sensitization to the hapten diphenylcyclopropenone (DPC). The receptors were gathered from a woman aged 40 to 49 with alopecia areata. Some clones in this sample may be carry-over from other donors' samples.

This clonotype appeared a few times. This chain joins TRBV10-3 and TRBJ1-1; D gene unclear. This CDR3 contains 14 residues. Trimming left V 0 bases short and J 4 bases short, with 9 bases between. Germline values: CDR1 ENHRY, CDR2 SYGVKD. CDR3 nucleotides: TGTGCCATCAGTGAGTCGGTGTTGGGCACTGAAGCTTTCTTT. Residues: CAISESVLGTEAFF.

To note about this clonotype: The junction does not match germline at one end; this may be a read error. The V and J genes are TRBV24-1 and TRBJ1-5, with a weak D call TRBD1 (6 bases). Germline V CDR1 and CDR2: KGHDR, SFDVKD. CDR3 length equals 15 residues. This CDR3 reads CATCETGQLNQPQHF. The CDR3 DNA sequence: TGTGCCACCTGTGAGACCGGACAGCTCAATCAGCCCCAGCATTTT.

The rearrangement links TRBV27 to TRBJ2-7; weak D call: TRBD1 (5 bases). The length of the CDR3 is 16 residues. Looked up from germline, CDR1 is MNHEY and CDR2 is SMNVEV (reference sequence). V was cut by 5 bases and J by 4 bases, with 21 bases left in between. Written as DNA, the CDR3 is TGTGCCAGCAGTCCCCACTGGACAAGCCAGCCTTACGAGCAGTACTTC. This gives the protein CASSPHWTSQPYEQYF.

V and J are TRBV3-1 and TRBJ2-7; either TRBD1 or TRBD2 may fit D (5 bases each). V lost 0 bases and J lost 2, with 14 bases in between. The CDR3 runs to 16 residues. The germline V gene has CDR1 LGHDT and CDR2 YNNKEL (reference sequence). The CDR3 protein is CASSQDWNGDAYEQYF. CDR3 in DNA: TGTGCCAGCAGCCAAGATTGGAACGGGGACGCCTACGAGCAGTACTTC.

The chain has TRBV20-1 and TRBJ2-7; D tentatively reads TRBD1 or TRBD2 (5 bases each). Trimming removed 0 bases from V and 2 bases from J, with 17 bases in between. The CDR3 sequence is 16 residues long. Germline values: CDR1 DFQATT, CDR2 SNEGSKA (reference sequence). CDR3 DNA sequence: TGCAGTGCTAGAGATTTCGAGGGACCGGCCCCCTACGAGCAGTACTTC. This sequence encodes CSARDFEGPAPYEQYF.

Only a few counts were recorded for this clonotype. The chain is built from TRBV6-2 or TRBV6-3 and TRBJ2-3; D gene unclear. CDR3 length: 17 residues. CDR1 is MNHEY, CDR2 SVGEGT, per germline. V dropped 0 bases and J dropped 1 base, with 14 bases sitting between them. This CDR3 is CASSYSLGQLGTDTQYF. Written as DNA, the CDR3 is TGTGCCAGCAGTTACTCGCTGGGCCAGCTTGGCACAGATACGCAGTATTTT.

The chain recombines TRBV29-1 with TRBJ2-7; D unclear. Deletions cut 4 bases from V and 1 base from J, with 17 bases between. In germline, CDR1 is SQVTM, CDR2 ANQGSEA. This CDR3 has 15 amino acids. The CDR3 bases are TGCAGCGTTGTAGATTTCGACTCCCAATCCTACGAGCAGTACTTC. It translates to CSVVDFDSQSYEQYF.

This clonotype showed up just a few times. This chain joins TRBV20-1 and TRBJ1-6; the D is unclear. The CDR3 consists of 14 residues. The V gene's germline CDR1 is DFQATT and CDR2 SNEGSKA (reference sequence). Between the trimmed V and J ends, which lost 3 bases and 8 bases, there was a span of 14 bases. Here the CDR3 reads CSARDSKTYSPLHF. The CDR3 coding sequence is TGCAGTGCTAGGGATTCCAAAACGTATTCACCCCTCCACTTT.

The chain has TRBV12-3 or TRBV12-4 and TRBJ1-1, with D unclear. The CDR3 has 12 residues. V was shortened by 3 bases and J by 9 bases, with 11 bases between the two germline ends. The CDR3 sequence: CASSFSSGQAFF. The CDR3 nucleotides read TGTGCCAGCAGTTTTAGCTCGGGCCAAGCTTTCTTT.

The genes are TRBV29-1 and TRBJ2-2; D possibly matches TRBD1 or TRBD2 (5 bases each). This CDR3 contains 12 residues. The germline V gene encodes CDR1 SQVTM and CDR2 ANQGSEA. The V and J ends lost 4 bases and 6 bases respectively, with 9 bases between them. This chain's CDR3 is CSVGPGPGELFF. For the CDR3, the DNA is TGCAGCGTTGGCCCGGGGCCCGGGGAGCTGTTTTTT.

This clonotype was observed a handful of times. The chain employs TRBV10-3 and TRBJ2-3; D not certain. The CDR3 runs 15 residues. Germline CDR1 is ENHRY and CDR2 is SYGVKD. The ends were cut back, 6 bases at V and 0 bases at J, with 13 bases in the middle. The CDR3 is CAIRPNVPSTDTQYF. Here the CDR3 DNA reads TGTGCCATCAGGCCCAACGTCCCTAGCACAGATACGCAGTATTTT.

Concerning this clonotype itself: The CDR3 end shows no conserved phenylalanine or tryptophan, and so a read error is likely. The chain combines TRBV5-1 with TRBJ1-1; D gene unclear. The V gene lost 3 bases and the J gene lost 1 base, with 10 bases spanning the gap. Germline CDR1 reads SGHRS; CDR2 reads YFSETQ. The CDR3 loop spans 14 amino acids. CDR3 DNA sequence: TGCGCCAGCAGCTGGCAGGCAGAGAACACTGAAGCTTTCTCT. Its protein is CASSWQAENTEAFS.

The chain links TRBV28 to TRBJ2-7; 9 nucleotides agree with TRBD2. This CDR3 is 15 amino acids long. Trimming cost V 5 bases and J 4 bases; bases outside gene matches: 9. Germline values: CDR1 MDHEN, CDR2 SYDVKM. CDR3 residues: CASSAGGGAIYEQYF. The CDR3 region has the DNA TGTGCCAGCAGTGCCGGCGGGGGGGCGATTTACGAGCAGTACTTC.

The CDR3 region has the DNA TGTGCCAGCCGAGGGGACAGCTCGAATCAGCCCCAGCATTTT. It codes for CASRGDSSNQPQHF. This sequence joins TRBV2 and TRBJ1-5; TRBD1 agrees at 7 bases. The CDR3 runs to 14 residues. The germline CDR1 and CDR2 sequences are SNHLY and FYNNEI. The ends lost 8 bases at V and 4 bases at J; junction bases unmatched: 8.

This chain links TRBV28 with TRBJ2-3; 12 bases match TRBD2. The CDR3 runs 22 residues. The germline V gene has CDR1 MDHEN and CDR2 SYDVKM. V shed 2 bases, J shed 0 bases, and the junction held 18 bases outside the gene matches. The CDR3 is CASSLGPSGRARLTSSTDTQYF. CDR3 bases: TGTGCCAGCAGTTTAGGGCCTAGCGGGAGGGCTCGGCTAACTTCTAGCACAGATACGCAGTATTTT. The full variable domain, with the rest looked up from reference TRBV28 and TRBJ2-3, is DVKVTQSSRYLVKRTGEKVFLECVQDMDHENMFWYRQDPGLGLRLIYFSYDVKMKEKGDIPEGYSVSREKKERFSLILESASTNQTSMYLCASSLGPSGRARLTSSTDTQYFGPGTRLTVL.

This clonotype turned up a few times. This chain joins TRBV5-1 and TRBJ2-3; maybe TRBD2 (6 bases). Germline V gene lookup returns CDR1 SGHRS and CDR2 YFSETQ. The CDR3 covers 15 residues. The ends were cut back, 7 bases at V and 0 bases at J, with 15 bases in the middle. CDR3 sequence reads: CASVLSGRSTDTQYF. The DNA for the CDR3 is TGCGCCAGCGTTCTTAGCGGACGAAGCACAGATACGCAGTATTTT.

J is TRBJ2-1 and V is TRBV20-1, with TRBD2 matching over 11 bases. Germline trimming cut 1 base from V and 9 bases from J; bases unmatched to any gene: 20. The CDR3 is 19 residues long. Germline assignment: CDR1 DFQATT and CDR2 SNEGSKA (reference sequence). CDR3 DNA sequence: TGCAGTGCTAGAGTCTCTTTCCTTAGCGGGAGGGCAAGGGAGGGTGAGCAGTTCTTC. Translating it yields CSARVSFLSGRAREGEQFF.

The V gene is TRBV6-2 or TRBV6-3, the J gene TRBJ2-6; D remains unclear. The CDR3 loop spans 15 amino acids. The ends were cut back, 1 base at V and 1 base at J, with 5 bases in the middle. The V gene's germline CDR1 is MNHEY and CDR2 SVGEGT. The CDR3 spells CASSYYPSGANVLTF. As DNA, the CDR3 is TGTGCCAGCAGTTACTATCCATCTGGGGCCAACGTCCTGACTTTC.

The chain carries TRBV10-3 and TRBJ1-1, with D hard to call. V was cut by 4 bases and J by 0 bases, with 18 bases left in between. This CDR3 has 17 residues. CDR1 is ENHRY and CDR2 is SYGVKD in the germline V gene. CDR3: CAISALKLAGMNTEAFF. DNA of the CDR3: TGTGCCATCAGTGCACTAAAGCTTGCGGGCATGAACACTGAAGCTTTCTTT.

The chain joins TRBV29-1 to TRBJ2-2, with no clear D. This CDR3 has 13 residues. Trimming took 4 bases from V and 5 from J, leaving 11 bases between them. The germline V gene has CDR1 SQVTM and CDR2 ANQGSEA. The CDR3, as DNA: TGCAGCGTTGCCGTCAGAGATACCGGGGAGCTGTTTTTT. It is translated as CSVAVRDTGELFF.

In this sample, this clonotype turned up a few times. The J gene is TRBJ2-3, the V gene TRBV20-1, with 12 positions matching TRBD2. Per germline, CDR1 DFQATT and CDR2 SNEGSKA (reference sequence). This CDR3 is built from 14 residues. J lost 4 bases, V lost 6 bases, and 5 bases had no gene match. This chain's CDR3 is CSAPLAGGSDTQYF. In DNA, the CDR3 is TGCAGTGCCCCACTAGCGGGAGGATCAGATACGCAGTATTTT.

This clonotype was counted a few times. The J gene is TRBJ2-6, the V gene TRBV6-6, with 7 bases fitting TRBD2. The germline V gene encodes CDR1 MNHNY and CDR2 SVGAGI (reference sequence). CDR3 length: 18 residues. With V trimmed by 5 bases and J by 2 bases, 12 bases remained unmatched. As DNA, the CDR3 is TGTGCCAGCAGTAAACTAGCGAGATATAATACTGGGGCCAACGTCCTGACTTTC. It codes for CASSKLARYNTGANVLTF.

The chain couples TRBV12-3 or TRBV12-4 to TRBJ1-6; D perhaps matches TRBD1 (5 bases). CDR3 length: 14 residues. With 6 bases removed from V and 5 bases from J, the gap between germline ends came to 11 bases. DNA for the CDR3: TGTGCCAGCAGCCCTACGGGGGATAATTCACCCCTCCACTTT. This encodes CASSPTGDNSPLHF.

This clonotype appeared a few times. The chain has TRBV28 and TRBJ2-7, with 7 bases aligning to TRBD2. This CDR3 spans 16 amino acids. V lost 6 bases, J lost 0 bases, and 11 bases stayed unmatched. The germline gives CDR1 MDHEN, CDR2 SYDVKM. CDR3 DNA sequence: TGTGCCAGCAGGTGGGGGTGGGGCGGGAGCTCCTACGAGCAGTACTTC. This gives the protein CASRWGWGGSSYEQYF. Full variable domain (missing parts from reference TRBV28 and TRBJ2-7): DVKVTQSSRYLVKRTGEKVFLECVQDMDHENMFWYRQDPGLGLRLIYFSYDVKMKEKGDIPEGYSVSREKKERFSLILESASTNQTSMYLCASRWGWGGSSYEQYFGPGTRLTVT.

This clonotype was detected a few times. This rearrangement joins TRBV20-1 to TRBJ2-1; perhaps TRBD2 as D (6 bases). There are 16 residues in the CDR3. Per germline, CDR1 DFQATT and CDR2 SNEGSKA (reference sequence). V was shortened by 0 bases and J by 0 bases, with 12 bases between the two germline ends. The CDR3 region is CSARDVAGSSYNEQFF. DNA for the CDR3: TGCAGTGCTAGAGATGTTGCGGGAAGCTCCTACAATGAGCAGTTCTTC.

This clonotype was seen more than once but under ten times. This rearrangement joins TRBV27 to TRBJ2-5; a possible D gene is TRBD2 (5 bases). Germline V CDR1 and CDR2: MNHEY, SMNVEV (reference sequence). V lost 8 bases, J lost 4 bases, and 11 bases lay in between. The CDR3 consists of 12 residues. The CDR3 sequence is CASGQRAETQYF. CDR3 DNA sequence: TGTGCCAGCGGGCAGAGGGCAGAGACCCAGTACTTC.

This chain connects TRBV20-1 to TRBJ2-3; D perhaps matches TRBD1 (6 bases). The CDR3 extends over 17 amino acids. With 3 bases removed from V and 3 bases from J, the gap between germline ends came to 22 bases. The germline V gene has CDR1 DFQATT and CDR2 SNEGSKA (reference sequence). CDR3 coding DNA: TGCAGTGCTAGGCGCGACAGGCGATTCCCCGGGACAGATACGCAGTATTTT. It codes for CSARRDRRFPGTDTQYF.

The chain employs TRBV20-1 and TRBJ1-2; TRBD1 matches at 9 bases. Germline V gene data show CDR1 as DFQATT and CDR2 as SNEGSKA (reference sequence). The CDR3 runs 20 residues. Trimming removed 1 base from V and 3 bases from J; junction bases left unmatched: 21. The CDR3 DNA reads as TGCAGTGCTAGAGGGAACGCTGGGTCGGCCGGGACAGGGTGGTACTATGGCTACACCTTC. Amino acids: CSARGNAGSAGTGWYYGYTF.

V is TRBV20-1 and J is TRBJ1-2; possible D gene TRBD1, 6 bases. The V end was cut by 1 base, the J end by 2 bases, with 17 bases between. Germline V lookup: CDR1 DFQATT, CDR2 SNEGSKA (reference sequence). The CDR3 extends over 16 amino acids. The CDR3 sequence: CSARGILQGGNYGYTF. The CDR3, as DNA: TGCAGTGCTAGAGGAATTCTACAGGGCGGAAACTATGGCTACACCTTC.